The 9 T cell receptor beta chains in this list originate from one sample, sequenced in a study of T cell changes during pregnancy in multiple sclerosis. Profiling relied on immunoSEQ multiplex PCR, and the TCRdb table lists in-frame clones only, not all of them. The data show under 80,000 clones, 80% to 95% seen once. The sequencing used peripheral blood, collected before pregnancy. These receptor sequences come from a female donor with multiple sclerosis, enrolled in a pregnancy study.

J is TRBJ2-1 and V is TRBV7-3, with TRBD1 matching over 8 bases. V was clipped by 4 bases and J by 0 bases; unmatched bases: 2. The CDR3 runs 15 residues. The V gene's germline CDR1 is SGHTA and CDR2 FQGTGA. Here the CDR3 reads CASSWDRSSYNEQFF. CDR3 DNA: TGTGCCAGCAGCTGGGACAGGAGCTCCTACAATGAGCAGTTCTTC.

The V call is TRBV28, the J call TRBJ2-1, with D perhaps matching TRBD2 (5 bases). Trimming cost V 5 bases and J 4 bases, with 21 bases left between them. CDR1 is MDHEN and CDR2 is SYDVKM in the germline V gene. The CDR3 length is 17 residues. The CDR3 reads CASSPPGEPTTYNEQFF. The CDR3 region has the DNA TGTGCCAGCAGTCCTCCCGGGGAGCCAACTACTTACAATGAGCAGTTCTTC.

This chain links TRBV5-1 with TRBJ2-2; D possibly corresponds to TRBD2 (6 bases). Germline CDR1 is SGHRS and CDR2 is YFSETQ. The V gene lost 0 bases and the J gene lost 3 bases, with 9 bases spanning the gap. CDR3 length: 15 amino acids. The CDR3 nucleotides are TGCGCCAGCAGCTTGGACGGGGGTGACACCGGGGAGCTGTTTTTT. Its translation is CASSLDGGDTGELFF.

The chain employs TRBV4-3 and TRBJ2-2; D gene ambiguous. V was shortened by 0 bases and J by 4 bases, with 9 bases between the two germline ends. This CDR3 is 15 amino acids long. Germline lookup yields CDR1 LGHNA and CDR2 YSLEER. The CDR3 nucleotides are TGCGCCAGCAGCCAAGATTTCCACACCACCGGGGAGCTGTTTTTT. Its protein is CASSQDFHTTGELFF.

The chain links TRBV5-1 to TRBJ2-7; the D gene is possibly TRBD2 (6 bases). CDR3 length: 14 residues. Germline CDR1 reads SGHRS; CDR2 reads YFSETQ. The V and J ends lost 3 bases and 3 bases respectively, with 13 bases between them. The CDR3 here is CASSWGTGSYEQYF. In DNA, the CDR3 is TGCGCCAGCAGCTGGGGGACTGGGAGCTACGAGCAGTACTTC.

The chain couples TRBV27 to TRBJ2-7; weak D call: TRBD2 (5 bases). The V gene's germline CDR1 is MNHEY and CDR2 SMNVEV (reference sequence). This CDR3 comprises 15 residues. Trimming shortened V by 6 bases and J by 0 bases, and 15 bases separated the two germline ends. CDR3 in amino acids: CASRSGISDSYEQYF. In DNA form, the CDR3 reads TGTGCCAGCAGATCCGGGATTAGCGACTCCTACGAGCAGTACTTC.

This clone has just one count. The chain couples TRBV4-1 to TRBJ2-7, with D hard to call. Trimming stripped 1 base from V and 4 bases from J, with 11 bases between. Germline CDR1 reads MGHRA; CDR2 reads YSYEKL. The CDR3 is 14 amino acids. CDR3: CASSQVSSSYEQYF. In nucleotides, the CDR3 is TGCGCCAGCAGCCAAGTATCGTCGTCGTACGAGCAGTACTTC.

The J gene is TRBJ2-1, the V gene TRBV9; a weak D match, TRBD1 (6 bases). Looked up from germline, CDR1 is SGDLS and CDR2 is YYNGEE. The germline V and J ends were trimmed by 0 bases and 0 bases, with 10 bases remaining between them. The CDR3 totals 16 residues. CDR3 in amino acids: CASSVAGTNSYNEQFF. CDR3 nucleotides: TGTGCCAGCAGCGTAGCCGGGACAAACTCCTACAATGAGCAGTTCTTC. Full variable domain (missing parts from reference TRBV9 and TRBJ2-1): DSGVTQTPKHLITATGQRVTLRCSPRSGDLSVYWYQQSLDQGLQFLIQYYNGEERAKGNILERFSAQQFPDLHSELNLSSLELGDSALYFCASSVAGTNSYNEQFFGPGTRLTVL.

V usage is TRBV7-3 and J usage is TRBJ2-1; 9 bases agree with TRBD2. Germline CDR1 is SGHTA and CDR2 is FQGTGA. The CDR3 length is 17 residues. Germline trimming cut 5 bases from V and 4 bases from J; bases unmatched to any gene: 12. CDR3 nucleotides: TGTGCCAGCAGCCCAACGAGGAGACTAGCGGATTACAATGAGCAGTTCTTC. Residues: CASSPTRRLADYNEQFF.